This T cell receptor beta chain was found in a study of control samples from healthy donors and cancer patients. Assay: immunoSEQ multiplex PCR; the TCRdb copy retains only in-frame clones and omits some. The table lists fewer than 65,000 clones, 80% of them singletons. This CDR3 is built from 18 residues. CDR1 is MGHRA and CDR2 is YSYEKL in the germline V gene. V was pared by 0 bases and J by 7 bases, with 19 bases between. The sequencing input was blood. This receptor was taken from a man between 70 and 80 years old in good health. V is TRBV4-1 and J is TRBJ1-6; D gene uncertain. The CDR3 loop is CASSQDRNRTGPNSPLHF. The CDR3 region has the DNA TGCGCCAGCAGCCAAGATCGAAATAGAACGGGCCCCAATTCACCCCTCCACTTT.